There are many counts of the clone carrying this TCR beta chain. This CDR3 has 15 amino acids. J gave up 4 bases and V 4 bases, and 8 bases lay outside the gene matches. Germline loops: CDR1 GTSNPN, CDR2 SVGIG (reference sequence). The entry originates in a study of T cells in Graves' hyperthyroidism and ophthalmopathy. RNA transcripts provided the source from which TCR beta CDR3 regions were amplified. HTBI primers were employed in a first-round RT-PCR of the TCR CDR3. TCRdb fed the multiplex PCR reads into MiXCR, producing one record per CDR3 protein. The sample includes fewer than 700,000 distinct CDR3 sequences, roughly 17% of them seen just once.

Sequences were obtained from blood. This receptor was identified in a woman under 30 with Graves' ophthalmopathy. This sequence joins TRBV30 and TRBJ1-5; 9 bases align to TRBD1. The CDR3 loop reads CAWTPDRGPNQPQHF. The CDR3 region has the DNA TGTGCCTGGACCCCGGACAGGGGCCCTAATCAGCCCCAGCATTTT.